This T cell receptor (beta chain) emerged from a study of cytomegalovirus exposure and HLA in healthy donors. Study-wide results and limits: Likely technical artifact: a cluster of highly shared sequence variants. Among TCR beta chains, those listed as cytomegalovirus-associated numbered some 170. A later examination showed that TCR association rates differed by HLA locus, with DRB1 most and HLA-C fewest.

Vbeta (60) and Jbeta (13) primers were used in the PCR. Some clones are missing from TCRdb's copy, which holds only in-frame ones; the method was immunoSEQ multiplex PCR. The repertoire holds 100,000 to 150,000 clones, over 9.5% seen once, with approximately 4.4% in the top ten. CDR1 MNHEY and CDR2 SVGAGI come from the germline V gene. The CDR3 contains 13 residues. V lost 8 bases and J 0 bases, leaving 10 bases between the germline ends. Worth noting for this clone: No antigen is known for it.

The sample comprised PBMCs. This sequence was found in a woman in her late teens or twenties in good health and CMV-seropositive. The chain carries TRBV6-5 and TRBJ1-1, with a weak D call TRBD1 (5 bases). CDR3 residues: CASSPGMNTEAFF. CDR3 DNA: TGTGCCAGCTCGCCAGGGATGAACACTGAAGCTTTCTTT.